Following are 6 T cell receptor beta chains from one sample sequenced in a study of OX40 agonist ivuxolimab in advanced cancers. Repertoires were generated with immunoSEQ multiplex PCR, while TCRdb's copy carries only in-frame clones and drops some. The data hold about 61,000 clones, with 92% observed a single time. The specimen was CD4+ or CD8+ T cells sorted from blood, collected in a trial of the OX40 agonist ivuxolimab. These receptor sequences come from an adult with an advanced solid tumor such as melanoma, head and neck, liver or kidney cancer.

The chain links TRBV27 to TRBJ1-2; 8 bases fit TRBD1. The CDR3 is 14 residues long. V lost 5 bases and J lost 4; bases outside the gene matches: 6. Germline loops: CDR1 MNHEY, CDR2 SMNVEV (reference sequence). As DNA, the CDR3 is TGTGCCAGCAGTCCCCAGGGGGCTACCTATGGCTACACCTTC. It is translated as CASSPQGATYGYTF.

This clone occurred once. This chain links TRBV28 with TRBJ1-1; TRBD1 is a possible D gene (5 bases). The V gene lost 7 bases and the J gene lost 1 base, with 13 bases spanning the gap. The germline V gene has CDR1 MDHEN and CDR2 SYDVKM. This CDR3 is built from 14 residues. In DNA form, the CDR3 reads TGTGCCAGCAACCTCCTTGGGACGAACACTGAAGCTTTCTTT. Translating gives CASNLLGTNTEAFF.

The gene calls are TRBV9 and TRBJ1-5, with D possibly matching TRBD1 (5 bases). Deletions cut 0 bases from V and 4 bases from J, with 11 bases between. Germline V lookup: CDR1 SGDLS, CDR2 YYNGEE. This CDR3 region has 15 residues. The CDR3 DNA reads TGTGCCAGCAGCGTAGATGGGGGAGGTAATCAGCCCCAGCATTTT. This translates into CASSVDGGGNQPQHF. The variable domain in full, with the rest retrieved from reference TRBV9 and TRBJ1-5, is DSGVTQTPKHLITATGQRVTLRCSPRSGDLSVYWYQQSLDQGLQFLIQYYNGEERAKGNILERFSAQQFPDLHSELNLSSLELGDSALYFCASSVDGGGNQPQHFGDGTRLSIL.

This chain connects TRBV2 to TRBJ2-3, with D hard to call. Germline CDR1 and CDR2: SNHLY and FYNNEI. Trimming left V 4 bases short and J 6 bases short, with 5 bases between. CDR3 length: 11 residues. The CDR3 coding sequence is TGTGCCAGCAGTGTCGGGGATACGCAGTATTTT. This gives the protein CASSVGDTQYF.

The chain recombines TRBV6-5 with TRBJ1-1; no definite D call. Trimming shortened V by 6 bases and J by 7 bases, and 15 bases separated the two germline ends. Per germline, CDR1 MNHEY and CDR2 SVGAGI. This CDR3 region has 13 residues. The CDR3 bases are TGTGCCAGCAGCCCACTAGATGGGAGTGAAGCTTTCTTT. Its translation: CASSPLDGSEAFF.

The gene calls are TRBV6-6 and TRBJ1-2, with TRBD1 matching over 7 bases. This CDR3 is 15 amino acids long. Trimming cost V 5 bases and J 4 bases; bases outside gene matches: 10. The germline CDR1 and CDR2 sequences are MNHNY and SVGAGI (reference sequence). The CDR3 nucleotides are TGTGCCAGCAGTAAACGACAGGGAGACGTCTATGGCTACACCTTC. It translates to CASSKRQGDVYGYTF.